A single sample gave rise to the 2 T cell receptor beta chains below, sequenced in a study of blood T cell repertoires in COVID-19. Using immunoSEQ multiplex PCR, the repertoire was profiled, and TCRdb retains in-frame clones only, with some absent. The sample contains 85,000 to 90,000 clones, 86% of which appear only once. The sequencing sample was made of peripheral blood. The receptors were sampled from a man aged 80 or over with active or convalescent COVID-19.

The genes are TRBV7-9 and TRBJ2-1, with 15 nucleotides matching TRBD2. The trim removed 5 bases at V and 9 bases at J, leaving 17 bases unmatched. CDR1 SEHNR and CDR2 FQNEAQ come from the germline V gene (reference sequence). CDR3 size: 19 residues. CDR3 amino acids: CASSTGLAGGPSPPGEQFF. CDR3 DNA: TGTGCCAGCAGCACGGGACTAGCGGGAGGCCCATCTCCGCCCGGTGAGCAGTTCTTC.

The gene calls are TRBV9 and TRBJ1-2, with D possibly being TRBD1 (6 bases). The V end lost 2 bases, the J end lost 10 bases, and 18 bases lay between the germline ends. Germline V gene data show CDR1 as SGDLS and CDR2 as YYNGEE. CDR3 length: 14 amino acids. The CDR3 spells CASSVGQPNTHYTF. In DNA form, the CDR3 reads TGTGCCAGCAGCGTCGGACAGCCCAATACACACTACACCTTC.